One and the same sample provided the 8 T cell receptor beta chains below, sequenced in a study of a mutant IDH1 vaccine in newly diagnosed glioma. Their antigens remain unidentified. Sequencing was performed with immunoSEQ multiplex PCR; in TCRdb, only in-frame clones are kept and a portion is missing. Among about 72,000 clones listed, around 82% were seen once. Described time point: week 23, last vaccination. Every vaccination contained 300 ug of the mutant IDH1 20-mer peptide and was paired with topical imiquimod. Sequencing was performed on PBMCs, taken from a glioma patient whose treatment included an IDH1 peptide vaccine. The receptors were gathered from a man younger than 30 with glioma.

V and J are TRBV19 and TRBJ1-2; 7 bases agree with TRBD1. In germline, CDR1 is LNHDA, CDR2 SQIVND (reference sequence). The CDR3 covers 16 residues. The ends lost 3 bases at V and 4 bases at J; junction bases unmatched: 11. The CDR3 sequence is CASSILRGQGGYGYTF. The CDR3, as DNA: TGTGCCAGTAGTATCCTTAGGGGGCAAGGAGGCTATGGCTACACCTTC. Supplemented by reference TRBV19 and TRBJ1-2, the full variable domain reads DGGITQSPKYLFRKEGQNVTLSCEQNLNHDAMYWYRQDPGQGLRLIYYSQIVNDFQKGDIAEGYSVSREKKESFPLTVTSAQKNPTAFYLCASSILRGQGGYGYTFGSGTRLTVV.

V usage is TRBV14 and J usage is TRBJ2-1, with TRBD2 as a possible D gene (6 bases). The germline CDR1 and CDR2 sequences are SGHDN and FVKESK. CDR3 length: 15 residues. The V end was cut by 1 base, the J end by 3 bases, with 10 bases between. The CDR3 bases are TGTGCCAGCAGCCAAGCGGGAGATATCTACAATGAGCAGTTCTTC. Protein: CASSQAGDIYNEQFF.

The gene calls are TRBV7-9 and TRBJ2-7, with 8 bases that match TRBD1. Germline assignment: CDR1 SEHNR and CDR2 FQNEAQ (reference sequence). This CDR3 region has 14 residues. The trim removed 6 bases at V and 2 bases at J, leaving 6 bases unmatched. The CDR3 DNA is TGTGCCAGCAGTTCGGGACAGGTAGCCTACGAGCAGTACTTC. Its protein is CASSSGQVAYEQYF.

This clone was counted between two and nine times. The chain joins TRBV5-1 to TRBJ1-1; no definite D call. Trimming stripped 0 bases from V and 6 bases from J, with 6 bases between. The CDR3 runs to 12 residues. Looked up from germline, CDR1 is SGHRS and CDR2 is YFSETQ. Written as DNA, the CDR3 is TGCGCCAGCAGCTTGGTTGGCTCTGAAGCTTTCTTT. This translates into CASSLVGSEAFF.

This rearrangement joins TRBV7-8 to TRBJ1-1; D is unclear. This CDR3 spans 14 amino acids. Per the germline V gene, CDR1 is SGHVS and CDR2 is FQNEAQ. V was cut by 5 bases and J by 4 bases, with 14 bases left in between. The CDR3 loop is CASSTYVRSTEAFF. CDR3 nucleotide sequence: TGTGCCAGCAGCACTTATGTGAGGAGCACTGAAGCTTTCTTT.

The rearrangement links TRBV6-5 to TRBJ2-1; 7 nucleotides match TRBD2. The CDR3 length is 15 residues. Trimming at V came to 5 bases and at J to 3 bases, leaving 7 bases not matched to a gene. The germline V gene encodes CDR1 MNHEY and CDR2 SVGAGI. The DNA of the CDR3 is TGTGCCAGCAGTGCCTCCCTAGCGGACTACAATGAGCAGTTCTTC. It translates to CASSASLADYNEQFF.

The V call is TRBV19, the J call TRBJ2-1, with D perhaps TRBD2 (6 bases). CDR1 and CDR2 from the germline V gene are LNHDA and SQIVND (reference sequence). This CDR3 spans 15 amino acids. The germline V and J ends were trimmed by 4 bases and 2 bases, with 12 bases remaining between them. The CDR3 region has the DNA TGTGCCAGTAGTACTTATAGCGGAACCTACAATGAGCAGTTCTTC. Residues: CASSTYSGTYNEQFF.

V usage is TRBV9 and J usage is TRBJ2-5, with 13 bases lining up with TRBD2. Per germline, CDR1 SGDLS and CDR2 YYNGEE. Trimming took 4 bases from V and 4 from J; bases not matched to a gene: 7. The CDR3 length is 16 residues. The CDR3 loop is CASSMGTSGNRETQYF. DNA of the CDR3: TGTGCCAGCAGCATGGGGACTAGCGGGAATCGAGAGACCCAGTACTTC.